The T cell receptor beta chain under discussion was sequenced for a study of shared clonotypes between healthy human individuals. Study overall: Every donor yielded three CD4 naive, three CD4 memory, two CD8 naive and one CD8 memory plate. The study, taken as a whole, reports: Compared with memory subsets, naive subsets generally had larger estimated richness. Tissues were not sampled, only blood, and their repertoires likely differ.

In the case of this clone: The antigen is not known.

Clones were read by immunoSEQ multiplex PCR, and TCRdb kept only the in-frame ones, dropping some. The sample yields some 2,100,000 clones, approximately 94% seen once. Germline V gene sequence: CDR1 ENHRY, CDR2 SYGVKD. The CDR3 consists of 13 residues. The V end was cut by 5 bases, the J end by 5 bases, with 12 bases between. The source is a man between 18 and 35 years old in good health. The sample comprised naive CD4+ T cells sorted from blood. Subset given: CD45RA+ positively selected. V is TRBV10-3 and J is TRBJ2-5; D is uncertain. The DNA of the CDR3 is TGTGCCATCAGTTCCGGGTTCGGGGAGACCCAGTACTTC. The encoded protein is CAISSGFGETQYF.